One sample yielded the 12 T cell receptor beta chains listed below, sequenced in a study of T cells after yellow fever vaccination. Using its own MiXCR run on the 5' RACE reads, TCRdb lists one record per CDR3 protein. The top ten clones hold approximately 0.49% of a sample with 200,000 to 300,000 distinct CDR3 sequences, 10% to 15% of them seen once. The sample here was CD4+ T cells sorted from PBMCs, taken 45 days after the yellow fever booster vaccination. The source is a man aged 25 to 40 who received the YFV17D yellow fever vaccine.

This chain connects TRBV7-6 to TRBJ2-7, with D perhaps matching TRBD1 or TRBD2 (5 bases each). The CDR3 loop spans 15 amino acids. Trimming shortened V by 6 bases and J by 3 bases, and 18 bases separated the two germline ends. Germline V gives CDR1 SGHVS, CDR2 FNYEAQ. CDR3 bases: TGTGCCAGCAGTCGTAGCAGGGACCGCTACTACGAGCAGTACTTC. This encodes CASSRSRDRYYEQYF.

On this clonotype: An end of the junction does not agree with germline; a read error may underlie this. The rearrangement uses TRBV24-1 and TRBJ2-1; TRBD2 matches at 7 bases. The CDR3 totals 16 residues. Germline assignment: CDR1 KGHDR and CDR2 SFDVKD. The CDR3 is CATNDLVAGSYNEQFF. The CDR3 DNA reads TGTGCCACCAATGATTTGGTAGCGGGTAGCTACAATGAGCAGTTCTTC.

This clonotype was seen ten or more times. CDR3 residues: CSARTGRAMNEQFF. CDR3 DNA sequence: TGCAGTGCTAGAACCGGGAGGGCCATGAATGAGCAGTTCTTC. The chain carries TRBV20-1 and TRBJ2-1; TRBD2 matches 8 bases. CDR1 is DFQATT and CDR2 is SNEGSKA in the germline V gene (reference sequence). The V and J ends lost 2 bases and 7 bases, in that order; junction bases with no gene match: 7. CDR3 length equals 14 residues.

This clonotype was found a few times. This sequence joins TRBV19 and TRBJ2-5; D is unresolved. V was pared by 2 bases and J by 4 bases, with 8 bases between. Germline CDR1 reads LNHDA; CDR2 reads SQIVND (reference sequence). This CDR3 spans 13 amino acids. CDR3 loop: CASSIILGETQYF. The CDR3 DNA follows: TGTGCCAGTAGTATAATTTTGGGAGAGACCCAGTACTTC.

CDR3 in amino acids: CASSFTGNETQYF. The CDR3 bases are TGTGCCAGCAGTTTCACAGGGAATGAGACCCAGTACTTC. V and J are TRBV27 and TRBJ2-5; D is perhaps TRBD1 (6 bases). CDR1 and CDR2 (germline): MNHEY, SMNVEV (reference sequence). The length of the CDR3 is 13 residues. V was shortened by 3 bases and J by 5 bases, with 10 bases between the two germline ends.

This clonotype was counted between two and nine times. V gene TRBV20-1 combines with J gene TRBJ2-5, with D possibly TRBD2 on 5 matching bases. The CDR3 loop spans 11 amino acids. The germline V gene encodes CDR1 DFQATT and CDR2 SNEGSKA (reference sequence). CDR3 nucleotides: TGCATCGCCCACCGAGGGGAGACCCAGTACTTC. This encodes CIAHRGETQYF.

This sequence joins TRBV3-1 and TRBJ2-2; no clear D. Germline V gives CDR1 LGHDT, CDR2 YNNKEL (reference sequence). This CDR3 spans 12 amino acids. The germline V and J ends were trimmed by 3 bases and 6 bases, with 5 bases remaining between them. CDR3 coding DNA: TGTGCCAGCAGCCAGGCGGCCGGGGAGCTGTTTTTT. As protein: CASSQAAGELFF.

V is TRBV18 and J is TRBJ1-1; D may be TRBD1 (5 bases). The CDR3 is 14 amino acids. Trimming pared 3 bases from V and 1 base from J, leaving 9 bases between. Germline V gene sequence: CDR1 KGHSH, CDR2 LQKENI. The CDR3 protein is CASSPGLANTEAFF. The CDR3 DNA follows: TGTGCCAGCTCACCGGGACTGGCGAACACTGAAGCTTTCTTT. Supplemented by reference TRBV18 and TRBJ1-1, the full variable domain reads NAGVMQNPRHLVRRRGQEARLRCSPMKGHSHVYWYRQLPEEGLKFMVYLQKENIIDESGMPKERFSAEFPKEGPSILRIQQVVRGDSAAYFCASSPGLANTEAFFGQGTRLTVV.

The chain couples TRBV6-2 or TRBV6-3 to TRBJ2-7; possible D gene TRBD2, 6 bases. Deletions cut 7 bases from V and 3 bases from J, with 19 bases between. CDR1 and CDR2 from the germline V gene are MNHEY and SVGEGT. This CDR3 comprises 15 residues. The CDR3 DNA follows: TGTGCCAGCACCCAAGGATCCAGGGAGGACTACGAGCAGTACTTC. This codes for CASTQGSREDYEQYF.

The genes are TRBV11-2 and TRBJ2-3, with 10 bases fitting TRBD2. From germline, CDR1 is SGHAT and CDR2 FQNNGV. CDR3 length: 16 residues. V was pared by 3 bases and J by 4 bases, with 7 bases of the junction left unmatched. DNA for the CDR3: TGTGCCAGCAGCTTTTCAGCGGGAGGGCCCGCAGATACGCAGTATTTT. Its protein is CASSFSAGGPADTQYF.

The rearrangement links TRBV5-1 to TRBJ2-7; 7 nucleotides agree with TRBD1. Trimming took 1 base from V and 2 from J; bases not matched to a gene: 3. The CDR3 has 14 amino acids. Germline loops: CDR1 SGHRS, CDR2 YFSETQ. CDR3 sequence: CASSLQGEPYEQYF. The CDR3, as DNA: TGCGCCAGCAGCTTGCAGGGGGAGCCCTACGAGCAGTACTTC.

This clonotype was picked up a small number of times. The chain recombines TRBV5-1 with TRBJ2-1, with unresolved D. V dropped 4 bases and J dropped 1 base, with 18 bases sitting between them. Germline V gene data show CDR1 as SGHRS and CDR2 as YFSETQ. This CDR3 contains 17 residues. CDR3 amino acids: CASSPPTAISSYNEQFF. The CDR3 DNA follows: TGCGCCAGCAGCCCCCCAACGGCGATCTCTTCCTACAATGAGCAGTTCTTC.